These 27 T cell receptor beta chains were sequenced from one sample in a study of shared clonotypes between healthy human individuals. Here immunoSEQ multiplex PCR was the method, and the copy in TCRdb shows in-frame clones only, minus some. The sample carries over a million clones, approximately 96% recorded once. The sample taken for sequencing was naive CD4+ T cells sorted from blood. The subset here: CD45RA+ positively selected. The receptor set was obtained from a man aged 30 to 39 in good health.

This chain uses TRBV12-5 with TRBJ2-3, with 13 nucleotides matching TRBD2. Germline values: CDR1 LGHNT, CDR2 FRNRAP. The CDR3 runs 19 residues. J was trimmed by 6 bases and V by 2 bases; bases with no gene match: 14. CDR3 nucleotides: TGTGCTAGTGGTTTGACCTCAGGGACTAGCGGGATCGGGCGGGATACGCAGTATTTT. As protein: CASGLTSGTSGIGRDTQYF.

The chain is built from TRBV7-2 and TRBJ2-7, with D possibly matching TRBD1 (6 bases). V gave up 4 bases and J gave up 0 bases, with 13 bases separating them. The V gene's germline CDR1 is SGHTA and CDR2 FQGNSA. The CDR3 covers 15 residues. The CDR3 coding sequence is TGTGCCAGCAGCTCACAGGGCCCGGGCTCCTACGAGCAGTACTTC. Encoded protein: CASSSQGPGSYEQYF.

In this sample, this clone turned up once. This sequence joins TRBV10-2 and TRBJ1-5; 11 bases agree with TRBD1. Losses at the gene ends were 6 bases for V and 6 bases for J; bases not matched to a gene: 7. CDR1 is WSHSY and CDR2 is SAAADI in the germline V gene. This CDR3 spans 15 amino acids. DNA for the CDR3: TGCGCCAGCAGCGGGGGACAGGGGGTCGGTCAGCCCCAGCATTTT. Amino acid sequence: CASSGGQGVGQPQHF.

The CDR3 nucleotides are TGTGCCAGCAGTTACTCGAGAAGGGGAGGGGAGACCCAGTACTTC. As protein: CASSYSRRGGETQYF. The chain has TRBV6-5 and TRBJ2-5, with 7 bases identical to TRBD2. CDR3 length: 15 residues. The ends lost 0 bases at V and 5 bases at J; junction bases unmatched: 6. CDR1 MNHEY and CDR2 SVGAGI come from the germline V gene.

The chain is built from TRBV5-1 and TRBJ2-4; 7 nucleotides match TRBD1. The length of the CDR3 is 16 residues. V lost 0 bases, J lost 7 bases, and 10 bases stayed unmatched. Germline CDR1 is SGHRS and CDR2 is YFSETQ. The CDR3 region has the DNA TGCGCCAGCAGCTTGGTCCCCGGGACAGACTACAACATTCAGTACTTC. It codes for CASSLVPGTDYNIQYF.

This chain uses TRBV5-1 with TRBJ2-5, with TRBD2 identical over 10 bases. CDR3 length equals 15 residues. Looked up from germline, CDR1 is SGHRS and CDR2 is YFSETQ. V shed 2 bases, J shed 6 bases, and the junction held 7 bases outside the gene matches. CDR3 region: CASSFSSGSMQTQYF. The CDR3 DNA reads TGCGCCAGCAGCTTCTCTAGCGGGAGTATGCAGACCCAGTACTTC. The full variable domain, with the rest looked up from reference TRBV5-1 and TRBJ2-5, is KAGVTQTPRYLIKTRGQQVTLSCSPISGHRSVSWYQQTPGQGLQFLFEYFSETQRNKGNFPGRFSGRQFSNSRSEMNVSTLELGDSALYLCASSFSSGSMQTQYFGPGTRLLVL.

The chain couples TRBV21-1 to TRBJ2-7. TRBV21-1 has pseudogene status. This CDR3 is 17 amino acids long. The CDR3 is CASSKKCKGHHSDEQYF. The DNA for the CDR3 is TGTGCCAGCAGCAAAAAGTGTAAAGGGCATCACTCCGACGAGCAGTACTTC.

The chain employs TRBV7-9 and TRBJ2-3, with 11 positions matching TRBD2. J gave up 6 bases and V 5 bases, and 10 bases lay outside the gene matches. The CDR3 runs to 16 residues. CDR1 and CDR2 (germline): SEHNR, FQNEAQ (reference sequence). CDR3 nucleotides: TGTGCCAGCAGCCCATTTAGACTAGCGGGATCGGATACGCAGTATTTT. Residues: CASSPFRLAGSDTQYF.

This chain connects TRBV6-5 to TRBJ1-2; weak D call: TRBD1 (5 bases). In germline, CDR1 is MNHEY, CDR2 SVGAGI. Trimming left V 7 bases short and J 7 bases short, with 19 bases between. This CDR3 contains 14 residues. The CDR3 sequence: CASTPGVSDSGYTF. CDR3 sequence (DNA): TGTGCCAGCACTCCGGGGGTATCTGACAGTGGCTACACCTTC.

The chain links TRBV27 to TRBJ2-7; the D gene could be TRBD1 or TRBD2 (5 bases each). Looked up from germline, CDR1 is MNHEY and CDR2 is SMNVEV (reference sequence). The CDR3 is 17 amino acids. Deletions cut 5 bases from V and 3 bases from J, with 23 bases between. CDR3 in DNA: TGTGCCAGCAGTCTAGAGGGGCCCCTTGGGCACCTCTACGAGCAGTACTTC. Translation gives CASSLEGPLGHLYEQYF.

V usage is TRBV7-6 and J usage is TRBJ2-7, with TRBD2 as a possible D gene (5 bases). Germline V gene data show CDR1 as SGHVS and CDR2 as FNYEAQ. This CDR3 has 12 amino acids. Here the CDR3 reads CSKTEAEDEQYF. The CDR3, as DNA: TGTTCCAAAACGGAGGCAGAAGACGAGCAGTACTTC.

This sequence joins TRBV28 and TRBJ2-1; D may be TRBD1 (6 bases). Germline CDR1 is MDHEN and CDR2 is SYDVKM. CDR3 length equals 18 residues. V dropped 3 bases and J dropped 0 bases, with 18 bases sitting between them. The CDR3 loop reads CASSFPPLDRISYNEQFF. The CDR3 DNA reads TGTGCCAGCAGTTTCCCACCCCTAGACAGGATCTCCTACAATGAGCAGTTCTTC.

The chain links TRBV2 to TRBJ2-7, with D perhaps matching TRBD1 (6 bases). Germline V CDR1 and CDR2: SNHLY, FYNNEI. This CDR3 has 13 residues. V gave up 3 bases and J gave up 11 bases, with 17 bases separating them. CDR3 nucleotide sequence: TGTGCCAGCAGTGACCCTGGATGGGGGCCCAAGTACTTC. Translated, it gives CASSDPGWGPKYF.

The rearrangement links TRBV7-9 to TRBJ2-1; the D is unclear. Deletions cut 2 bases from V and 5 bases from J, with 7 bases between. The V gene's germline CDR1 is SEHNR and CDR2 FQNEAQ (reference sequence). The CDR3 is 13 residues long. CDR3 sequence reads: CASSLYGNNEQFF. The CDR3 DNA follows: TGTGCCAGCAGCTTATACGGAAACAATGAGCAGTTCTTC.

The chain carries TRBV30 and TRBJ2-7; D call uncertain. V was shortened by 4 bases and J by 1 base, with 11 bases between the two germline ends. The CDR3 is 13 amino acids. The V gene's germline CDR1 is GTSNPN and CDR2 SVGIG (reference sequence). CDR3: CAWIGARSYEQYF. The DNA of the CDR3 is TGTGCCTGGATTGGTGCCAGGTCCTACGAGCAGTACTTC.

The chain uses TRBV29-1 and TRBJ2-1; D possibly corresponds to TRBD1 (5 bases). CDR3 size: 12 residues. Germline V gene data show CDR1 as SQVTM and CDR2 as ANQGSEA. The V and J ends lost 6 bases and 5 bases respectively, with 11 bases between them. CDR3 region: CSVATANNEQFF. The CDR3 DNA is TGCAGCGTAGCGACAGCAAACAATGAGCAGTTCTTC.

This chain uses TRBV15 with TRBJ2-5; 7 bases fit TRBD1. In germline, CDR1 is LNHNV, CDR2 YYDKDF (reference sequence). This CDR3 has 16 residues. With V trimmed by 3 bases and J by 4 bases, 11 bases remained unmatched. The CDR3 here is CATSRVLTGERETQYF. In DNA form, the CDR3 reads TGTGCCACCAGCAGGGTATTAACAGGGGAAAGAGAGACCCAGTACTTC.

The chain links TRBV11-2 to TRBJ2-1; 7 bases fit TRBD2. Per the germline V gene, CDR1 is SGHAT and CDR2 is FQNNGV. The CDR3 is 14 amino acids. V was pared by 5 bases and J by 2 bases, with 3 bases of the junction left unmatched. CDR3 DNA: TGTGCCAGCAGCACAAGCGGGACCTACAATGAGCAGTTCTTC. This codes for CASSTSGTYNEQFF.

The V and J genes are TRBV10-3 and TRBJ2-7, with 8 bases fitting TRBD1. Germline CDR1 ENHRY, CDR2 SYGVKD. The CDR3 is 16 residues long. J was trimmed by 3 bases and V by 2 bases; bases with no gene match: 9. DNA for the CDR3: TGTGCCATCAGTGAGACTTGGGACAGGAGGTACTACGAGCAGTACTTC. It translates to CAISETWDRRYYEQYF.

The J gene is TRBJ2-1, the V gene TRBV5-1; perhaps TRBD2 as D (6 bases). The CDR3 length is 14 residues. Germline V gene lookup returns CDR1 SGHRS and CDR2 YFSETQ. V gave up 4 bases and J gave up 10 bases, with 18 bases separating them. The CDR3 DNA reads TGCGCCAGCAGCCTACAGACTAGAAGAATAGAGCAGTTCTTC. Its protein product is CASSLQTRRIEQFF.

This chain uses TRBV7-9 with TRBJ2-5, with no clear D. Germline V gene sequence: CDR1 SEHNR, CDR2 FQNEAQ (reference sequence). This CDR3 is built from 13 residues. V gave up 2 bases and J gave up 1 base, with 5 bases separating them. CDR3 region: CASSLQTQETQYF. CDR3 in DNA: TGTGCCAGCAGCTTACAGACCCAAGAGACCCAGTACTTC.

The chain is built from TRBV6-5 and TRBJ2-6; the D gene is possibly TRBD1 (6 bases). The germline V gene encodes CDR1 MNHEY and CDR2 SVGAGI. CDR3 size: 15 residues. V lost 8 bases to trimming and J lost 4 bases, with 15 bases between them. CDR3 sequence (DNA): TGTGCCAGCGGGACCACAGGGAGCGGGGCCAACGTCCTGACTTTC. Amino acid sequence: CASGTTGSGANVLTF.

The CDR3 loop is CASSPAGSSGGRTGELFF. CDR3 sequence (DNA): TGTGCCAGCTCACCAGCAGGATCGAGTGGAGGGAGGACCGGGGAGCTGTTTTTT. The V gene is TRBV18, the J gene TRBJ2-2; the D gene is possibly TRBD2 (6 bases). There are 18 residues in the CDR3. The germline CDR1 and CDR2 sequences are KGHSH and LQKENI. The V end lost 2 bases, the J end lost 5 bases, and 21 bases lay between the germline ends.

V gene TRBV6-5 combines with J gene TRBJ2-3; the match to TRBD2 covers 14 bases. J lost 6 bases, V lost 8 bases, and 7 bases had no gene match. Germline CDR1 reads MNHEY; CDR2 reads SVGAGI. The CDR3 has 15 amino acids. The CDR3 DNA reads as TGTGCCAGCTGGGGACTAGCGGGAGTCCGGGATACGCAGTATTTT. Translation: CASWGLAGVRDTQYF.

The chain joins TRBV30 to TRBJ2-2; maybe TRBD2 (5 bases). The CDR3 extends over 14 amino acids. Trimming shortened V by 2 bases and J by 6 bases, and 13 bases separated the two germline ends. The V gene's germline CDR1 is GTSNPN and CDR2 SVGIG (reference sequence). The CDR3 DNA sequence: TGTGCCTGGAGTCGAGGGCCCTCGGCCGGGGAGCTGTTTTTT. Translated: CAWSRGPSAGELFF.

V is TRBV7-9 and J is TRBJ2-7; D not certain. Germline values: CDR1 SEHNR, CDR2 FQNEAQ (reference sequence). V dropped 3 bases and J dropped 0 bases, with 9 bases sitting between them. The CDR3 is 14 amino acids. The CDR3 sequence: CASSFGFPSYEQYF. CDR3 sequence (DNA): TGTGCCAGCAGCTTCGGTTTCCCCTCCTACGAGCAGTACTTC.

The DNA for the CDR3 is TGTGCCAGCAGCTTAGTAGGTGGGACCACCCCCTCCTACGAGCAGTACTTC. This sequence encodes CASSLVGGTTPSYEQYF. The chain is built from TRBV7-2 and TRBJ2-7, with D perhaps being TRBD1 or TRBD2 (5 bases each). CDR3 length: 17 amino acids. The germline gives CDR1 SGHTA, CDR2 FQGNSA. Trimming cost V 1 base and J 0 bases, with 16 bases left between them.